This TCR beta chain was retrieved from a study of cytomegalovirus exposure and HLA in healthy donors. On this clone itself: Its target is not known.

Notes on the study in general: CMV serostatus alone was available as immune exposure information.

Primers: 60 Vbeta forward and 13 Jbeta reverse. Produced via immunoSEQ multiplex PCR; TCRdb's table is partial and in-frame only. This table lists 91,000 or so clones. CDR1 is SGHNT and CDR2 is YYREEE in the germline V gene (reference sequence). V lost 0 bases to trimming and J lost 5 bases; unmatched junction nucleotides: 2. CDR3 length: 15 residues. This chain connects TRBV5-4 to TRBJ2-2, with 9 bases fitting TRBD2. The sequencing sample was made of PBMCs. The receptor comes from a woman in her twenties or thirties in good health and CMV-seronegative. Here the CDR3 DNA reads TGTGCCAGCAGCTTGGTTCTAGCGGGGACCGGGGAGCTGTTTTTT. This gives the protein CASSLVLAGTGELFF. Together with reference TRBV5-4 and TRBJ2-2, the CDR3 gives the full variable domain: ETGVTQSPTHLIKTRGQQVTLRCSSQSGHNTVSWYQQALGQGPQFIFQYYREEENGRGNFPPRFSGLQFPNYSSELNVNALELDDSALYLCASSLVLAGTGELFFGEGSRLTVL.